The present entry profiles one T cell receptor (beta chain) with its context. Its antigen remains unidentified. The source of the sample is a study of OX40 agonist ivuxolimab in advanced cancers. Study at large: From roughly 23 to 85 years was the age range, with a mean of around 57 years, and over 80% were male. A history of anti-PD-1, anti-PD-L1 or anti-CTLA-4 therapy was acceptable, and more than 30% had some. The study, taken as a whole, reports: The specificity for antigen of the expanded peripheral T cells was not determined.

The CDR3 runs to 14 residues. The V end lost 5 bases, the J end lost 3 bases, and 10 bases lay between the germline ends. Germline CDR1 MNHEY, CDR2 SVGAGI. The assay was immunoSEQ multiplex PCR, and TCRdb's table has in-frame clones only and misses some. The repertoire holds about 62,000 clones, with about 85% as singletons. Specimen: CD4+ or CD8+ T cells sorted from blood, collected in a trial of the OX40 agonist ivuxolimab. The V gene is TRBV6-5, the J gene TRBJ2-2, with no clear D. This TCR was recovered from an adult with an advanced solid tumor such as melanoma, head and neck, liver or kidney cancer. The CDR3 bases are TGTGCCAGCAGTAACGGACCGTACACCGGGGAGCTGTTTTTT. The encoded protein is CASSNGPYTGELFF.